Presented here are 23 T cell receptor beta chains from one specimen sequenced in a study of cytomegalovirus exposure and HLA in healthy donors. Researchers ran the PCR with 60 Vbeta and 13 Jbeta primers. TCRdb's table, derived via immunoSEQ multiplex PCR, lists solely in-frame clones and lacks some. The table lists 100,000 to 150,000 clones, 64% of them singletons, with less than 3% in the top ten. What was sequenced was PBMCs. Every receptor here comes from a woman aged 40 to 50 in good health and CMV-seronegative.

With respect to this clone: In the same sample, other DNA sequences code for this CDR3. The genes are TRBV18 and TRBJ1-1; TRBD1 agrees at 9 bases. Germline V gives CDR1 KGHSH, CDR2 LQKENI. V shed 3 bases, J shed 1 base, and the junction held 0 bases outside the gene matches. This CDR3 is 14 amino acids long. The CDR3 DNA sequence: TGTGCCAGCTCACCGGGACAGGGGAACACTGAAGCTTTCTTT. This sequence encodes CASSPGQGNTEAFF.

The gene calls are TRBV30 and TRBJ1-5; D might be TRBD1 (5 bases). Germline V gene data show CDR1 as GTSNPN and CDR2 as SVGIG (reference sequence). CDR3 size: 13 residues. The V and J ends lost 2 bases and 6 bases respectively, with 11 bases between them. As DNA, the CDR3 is TGTGCCTGGAGTCAGGGTTTCGGTCAGCCCCAGCATTTT. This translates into CAWSQGFGQPQHF.

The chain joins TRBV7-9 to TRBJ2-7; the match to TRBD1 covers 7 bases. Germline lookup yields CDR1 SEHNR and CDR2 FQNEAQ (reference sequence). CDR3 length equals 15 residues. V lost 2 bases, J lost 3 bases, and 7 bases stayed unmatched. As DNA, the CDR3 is TGTGCCAGCAGCTTAATGCAGGGGGTTAACTACGAGCAGTACTTC. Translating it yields CASSLMQGVNYEQYF.

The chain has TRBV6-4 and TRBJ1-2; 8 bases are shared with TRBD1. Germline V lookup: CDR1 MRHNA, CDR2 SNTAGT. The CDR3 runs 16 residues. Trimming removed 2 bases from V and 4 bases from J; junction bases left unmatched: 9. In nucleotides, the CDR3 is TGTGCCAGCAGTGACGGTCCGGCAGGGGGCATCTATGGCTACACCTTC. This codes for CASSDGPAGGIYGYTF.

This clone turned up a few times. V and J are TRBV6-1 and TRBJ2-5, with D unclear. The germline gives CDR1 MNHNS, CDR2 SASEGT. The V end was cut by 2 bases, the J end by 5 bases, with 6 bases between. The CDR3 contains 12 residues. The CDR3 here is CASSELVETQYF. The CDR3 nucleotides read TGTGCCAGCAGTGAACTCGTGGAGACCCAGTACTTC.

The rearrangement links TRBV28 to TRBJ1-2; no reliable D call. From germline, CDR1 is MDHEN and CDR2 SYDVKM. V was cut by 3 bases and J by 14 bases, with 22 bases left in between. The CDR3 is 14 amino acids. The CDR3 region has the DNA TGTGCCAGCAGTTTCTCCCGATGGGCTGGGTCGTGGACCTTC. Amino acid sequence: CASSFSRWAGSWTF.

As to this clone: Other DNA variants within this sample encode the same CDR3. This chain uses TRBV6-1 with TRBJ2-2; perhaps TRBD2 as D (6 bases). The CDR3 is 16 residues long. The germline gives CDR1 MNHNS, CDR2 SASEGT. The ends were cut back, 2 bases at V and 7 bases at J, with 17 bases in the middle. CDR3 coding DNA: TGTGCCAGCAGTGAATGGGACTCCACCCTGAGCGGGGAGCTGTTTTTT. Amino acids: CASSEWDSTLSGELFF.

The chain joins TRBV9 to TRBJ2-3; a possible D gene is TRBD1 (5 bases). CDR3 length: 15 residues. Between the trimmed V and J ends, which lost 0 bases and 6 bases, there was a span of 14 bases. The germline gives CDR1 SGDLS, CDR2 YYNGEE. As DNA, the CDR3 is TGTGCCAGCAGCGTAGGACTTTCTAGGGGTGATACGCAGTATTTT. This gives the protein CASSVGLSRGDTQYF. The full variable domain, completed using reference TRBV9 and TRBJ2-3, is DSGVTQTPKHLITATGQRVTLRCSPRSGDLSVYWYQQSLDQGLQFLIQYYNGEERAKGNILERFSAQQFPDLHSELNLSSLELGDSALYFCASSVGLSRGDTQYFGPGTRLTVL.

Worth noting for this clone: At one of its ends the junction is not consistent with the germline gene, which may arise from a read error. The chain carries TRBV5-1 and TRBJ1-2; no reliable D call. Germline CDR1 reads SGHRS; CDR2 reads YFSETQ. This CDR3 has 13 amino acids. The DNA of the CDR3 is TGCGCCAACAGCCCCGGGAGGGACTATGGCTACACCTTC. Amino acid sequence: CANSPGRDYGYTF.

The CDR3 DNA follows: TGTGCTAGTGGTCGGACAGAAGCTTTCTTT. Its translation: CASGRTEAFF. This chain connects TRBV12-5 to TRBJ1-1; D possibly corresponds to TRBD1 (5 bases). The CDR3 totals 10 residues. Trimming pared 5 bases from V and 8 bases from J, leaving 6 bases between. The germline V gene has CDR1 LGHNT and CDR2 FRNRAP.

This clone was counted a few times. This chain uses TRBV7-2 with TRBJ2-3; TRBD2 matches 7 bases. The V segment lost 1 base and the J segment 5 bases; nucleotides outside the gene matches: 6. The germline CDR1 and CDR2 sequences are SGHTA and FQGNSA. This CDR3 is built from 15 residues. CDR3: CASSLGLAAIDTQYF. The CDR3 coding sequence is TGTGCCAGCAGCTTAGGGCTAGCGGCTATAGATACGCAGTATTTT. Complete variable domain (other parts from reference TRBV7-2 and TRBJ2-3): GAGVSQSPSNKVTEKGKDVELRCDPISGHTALYWYRQSLGQGLEFLIYFQGNSAPDKSGLPSDRFSAERTGGSVSTLTIQRTQQEDSAVYLCASSLGLAAIDTQYFGPGTRLTVL.

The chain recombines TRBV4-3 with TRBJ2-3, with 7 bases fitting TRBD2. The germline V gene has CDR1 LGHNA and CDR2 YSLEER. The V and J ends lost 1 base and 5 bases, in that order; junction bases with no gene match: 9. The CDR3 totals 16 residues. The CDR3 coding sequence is TGCGCCAGCAGCCAAGTCAAACTAGCGTCAGGAGATACGCAGTATTTT. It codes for CASSQVKLASGDTQYF.

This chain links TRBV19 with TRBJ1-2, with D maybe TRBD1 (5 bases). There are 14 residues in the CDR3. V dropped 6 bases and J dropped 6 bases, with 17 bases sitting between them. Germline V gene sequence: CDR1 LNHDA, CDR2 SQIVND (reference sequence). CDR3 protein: CASSRLGGEDGYTF. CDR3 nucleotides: TGTGCCAGTAGCCGTCTGGGGGGGGAAGATGGCTACACCTTC.

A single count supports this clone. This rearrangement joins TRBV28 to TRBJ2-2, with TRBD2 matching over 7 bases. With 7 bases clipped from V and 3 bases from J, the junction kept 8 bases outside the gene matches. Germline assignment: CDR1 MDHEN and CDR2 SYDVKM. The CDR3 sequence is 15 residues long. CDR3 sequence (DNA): TGTGCCAGCATCTGGGGGGGAGAGGACACCGGGGAGCTGTTTTTT. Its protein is CASIWGGEDTGELFF. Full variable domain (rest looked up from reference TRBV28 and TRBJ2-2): DVKVTQSSRYLVKRTGEKVFLECVQDMDHENMFWYRQDPGLGLRLIYFSYDVKMKEKGDIPEGYSVSREKKERFSLILESASTNQTSMYLCASIWGGEDTGELFFGEGSRLTVL.

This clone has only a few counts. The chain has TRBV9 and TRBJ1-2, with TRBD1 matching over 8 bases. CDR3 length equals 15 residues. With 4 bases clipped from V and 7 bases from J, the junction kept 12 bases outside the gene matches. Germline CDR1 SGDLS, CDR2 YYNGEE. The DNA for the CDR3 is TGTGCCAGCAGCCAGTCACAGGGGACAGGAGTTGGCTACACCTTC. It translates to CASSQSQGTGVGYTF. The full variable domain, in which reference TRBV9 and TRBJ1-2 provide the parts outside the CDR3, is DSGVTQTPKHLITATGQRVTLRCSPRSGDLSVYWYQQSLDQGLQFLIQYYNGEERAKGNILERFSAQQFPDLHSELNLSSLELGDSALYFCASSQSQGTGVGYTFGSGTRLTVV.

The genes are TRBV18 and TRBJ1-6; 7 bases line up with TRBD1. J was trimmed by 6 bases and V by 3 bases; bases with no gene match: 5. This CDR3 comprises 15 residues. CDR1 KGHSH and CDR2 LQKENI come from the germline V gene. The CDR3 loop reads CASSPKGASNSPLHF. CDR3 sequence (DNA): TGTGCCAGCTCACCCAAGGGGGCCAGTAATTCACCCCTCCACTTT. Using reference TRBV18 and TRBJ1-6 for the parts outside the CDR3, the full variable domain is NAGVMQNPRHLVRRRGQEARLRCSPMKGHSHVYWYRQLPEEGLKFMVYLQKENIIDESGMPKERFSAEFPKEGPSILRIQQVVRGDSAAYFCASSPKGASNSPLHFGNGTRLTVT.

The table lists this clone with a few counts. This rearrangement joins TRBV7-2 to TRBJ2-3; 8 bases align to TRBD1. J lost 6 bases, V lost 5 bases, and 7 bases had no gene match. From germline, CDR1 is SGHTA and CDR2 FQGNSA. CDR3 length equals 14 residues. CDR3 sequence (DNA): TGTGCCAGCAGCATGGACAGGGAGGTCGATACGCAGTATTTT. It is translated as CASSMDREVDTQYF.

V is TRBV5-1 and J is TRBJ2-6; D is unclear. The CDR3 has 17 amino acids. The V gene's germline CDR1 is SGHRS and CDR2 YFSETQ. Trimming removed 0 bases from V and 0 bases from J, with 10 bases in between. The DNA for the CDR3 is TGCGCCAGCAGCTTGGTTGCGGCAGCCTCTGGGGCCAACGTCCTGACTTTC. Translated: CASSLVAAASGANVLTF.

CDR3 residues: CASSEGTGDYGYTF. CDR3 nucleotide sequence: TGTGCCAGCAGTGAAGGGACAGGAGACTATGGCTACACCTTC. The chain uses TRBV6-1 and TRBJ1-2; 7 positions match TRBD1. The CDR3 is made up of 14 amino acids. The germline V gene has CDR1 MNHNS and CDR2 SASEGT. Trimming removed 1 base from V and 3 bases from J; junction bases left unmatched: 2.

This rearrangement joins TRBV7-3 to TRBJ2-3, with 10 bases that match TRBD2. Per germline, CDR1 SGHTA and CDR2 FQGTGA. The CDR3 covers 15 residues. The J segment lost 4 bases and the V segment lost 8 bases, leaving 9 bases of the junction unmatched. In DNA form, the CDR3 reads TGTGCCAGCGATCGAGCGGGGGGGCACCCAGATACGCAGTATTTT. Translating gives CASDRAGGHPDTQYF. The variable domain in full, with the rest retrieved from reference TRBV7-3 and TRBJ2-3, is GAGVSQTPSNKVTEKGKYVELRCDPISGHTALYWYRQSLGQGPEFLIYFQGTGAADDSGLPNDRFFAVRPEGSVSTLKIQRTERGDSAVYLCASDRAGGHPDTQYFGPGTRLTVL.

The DNA of the CDR3 is TGTGCCAGCGGGGCGGGGGGGCCGGTAGATACGCAGTATTTT. This gives the protein CASGAGGPVDTQYF. The chain recombines TRBV6-5 with TRBJ2-3; 9 positions agree with TRBD2. Trimming took 8 bases from V and 5 from J; bases not matched to a gene: 8. This CDR3 has 14 amino acids. Germline lookup yields CDR1 MNHEY and CDR2 SVGAGI.

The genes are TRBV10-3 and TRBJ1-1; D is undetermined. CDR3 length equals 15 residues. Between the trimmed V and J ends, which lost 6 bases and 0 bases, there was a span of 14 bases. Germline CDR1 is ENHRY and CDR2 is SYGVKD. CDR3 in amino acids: CAISEDFSLNTEAFF. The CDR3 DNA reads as TGTGCCATCAGCGAGGACTTCAGTTTGAACACTGAAGCTTTCTTT.

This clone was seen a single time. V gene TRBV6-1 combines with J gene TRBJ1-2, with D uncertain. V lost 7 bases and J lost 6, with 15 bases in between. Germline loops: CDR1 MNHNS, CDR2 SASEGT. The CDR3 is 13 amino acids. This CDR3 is CASTRTTRDGYTF. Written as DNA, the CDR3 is TGTGCCAGCACCCGCACAACGCGGGATGGCTACACCTTC.